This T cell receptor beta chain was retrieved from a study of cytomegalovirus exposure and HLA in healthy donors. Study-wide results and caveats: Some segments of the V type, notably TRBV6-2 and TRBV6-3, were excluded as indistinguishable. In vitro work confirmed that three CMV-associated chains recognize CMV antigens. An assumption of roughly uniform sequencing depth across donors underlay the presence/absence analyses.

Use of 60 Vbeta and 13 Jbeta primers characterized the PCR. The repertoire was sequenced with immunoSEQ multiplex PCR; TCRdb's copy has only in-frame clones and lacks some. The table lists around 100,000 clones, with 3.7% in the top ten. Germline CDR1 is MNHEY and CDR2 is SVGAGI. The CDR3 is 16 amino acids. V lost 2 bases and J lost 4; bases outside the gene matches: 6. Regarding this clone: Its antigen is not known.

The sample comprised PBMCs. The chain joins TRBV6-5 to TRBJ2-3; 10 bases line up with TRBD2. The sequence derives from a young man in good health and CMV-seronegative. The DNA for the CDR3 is TGTGCCAGCAGTTACGTCCTAGCGGGGGACCCAGATACGCAGTATTTT. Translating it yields CASSYVLAGDPDTQYF.